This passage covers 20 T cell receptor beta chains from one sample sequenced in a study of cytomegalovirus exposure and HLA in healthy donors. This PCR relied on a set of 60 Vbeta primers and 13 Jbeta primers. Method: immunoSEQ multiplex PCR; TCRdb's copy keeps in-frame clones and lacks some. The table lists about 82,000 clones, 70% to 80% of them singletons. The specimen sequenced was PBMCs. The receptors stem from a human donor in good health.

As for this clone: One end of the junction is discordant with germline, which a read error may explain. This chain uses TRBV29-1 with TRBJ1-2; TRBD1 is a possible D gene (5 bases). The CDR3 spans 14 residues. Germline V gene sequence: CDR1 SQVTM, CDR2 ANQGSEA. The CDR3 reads CSVEVGLGEEGYPF. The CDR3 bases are TGCAGCGTTGAAGTCGGACTGGGGGAGGAGGGCTACCCCTTC.

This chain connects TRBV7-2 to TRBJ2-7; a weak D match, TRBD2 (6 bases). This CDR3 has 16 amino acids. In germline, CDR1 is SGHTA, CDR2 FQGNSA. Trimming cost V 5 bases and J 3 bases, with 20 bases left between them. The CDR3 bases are TGTGCCAGCAGCCCAAATAGGGTCAGCGGGCGCTACGAGCAGTACTTC. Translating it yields CASSPNRVSGRYEQYF. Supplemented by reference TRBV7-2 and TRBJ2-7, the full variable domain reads GAGVSQSPSNKVTEKGKDVELRCDPISGHTALYWYRQSLGQGLEFLIYFQGNSAPDKSGLPSDRFSAERTGGSVSTLTIQRTQQEDSAVYLCASSPNRVSGRYEQYFGPGTRLTVT.

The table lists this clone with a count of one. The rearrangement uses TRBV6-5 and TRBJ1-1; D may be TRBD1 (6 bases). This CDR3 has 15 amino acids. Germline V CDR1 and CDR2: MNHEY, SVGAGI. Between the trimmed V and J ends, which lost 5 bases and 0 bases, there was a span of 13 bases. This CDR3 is CASSVQGLLNTEAFF. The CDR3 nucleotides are TGTGCCAGCAGTGTACAGGGCTTACTGAACACTGAAGCTTTCTTT.

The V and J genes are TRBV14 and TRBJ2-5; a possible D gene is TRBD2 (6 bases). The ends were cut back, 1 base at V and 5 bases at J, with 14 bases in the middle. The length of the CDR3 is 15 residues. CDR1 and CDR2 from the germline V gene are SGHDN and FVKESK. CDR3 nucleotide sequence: TGTGCCAGCAGCCAAGTAGAGGGGACTTTGGAGACCCAGTACTTC. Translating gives CASSQVEGTLETQYF.

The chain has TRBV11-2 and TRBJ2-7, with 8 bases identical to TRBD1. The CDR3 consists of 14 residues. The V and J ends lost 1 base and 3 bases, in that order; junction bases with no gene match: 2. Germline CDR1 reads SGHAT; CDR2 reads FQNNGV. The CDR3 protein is CASSLGTGHYEQYF. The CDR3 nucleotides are TGTGCCAGCAGCTTAGGGACAGGGCACTACGAGCAGTACTTC.

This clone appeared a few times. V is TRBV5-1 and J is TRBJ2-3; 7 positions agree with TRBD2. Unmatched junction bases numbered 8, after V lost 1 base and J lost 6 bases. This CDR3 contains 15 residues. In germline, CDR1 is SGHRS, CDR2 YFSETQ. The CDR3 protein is CASSLQAGSLDTQYF. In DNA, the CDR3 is TGCGCCAGCAGCTTGCAAGCGGGGAGTTTGGATACGCAGTATTTT.

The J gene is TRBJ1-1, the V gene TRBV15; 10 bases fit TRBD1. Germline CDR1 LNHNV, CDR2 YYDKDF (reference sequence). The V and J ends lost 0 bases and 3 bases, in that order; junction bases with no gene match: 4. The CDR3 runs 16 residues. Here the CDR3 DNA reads TGTGCCACCAGCAGAGAGTTGGGACAGGGGTACACTGAAGCTTTCTTT. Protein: CATSRELGQGYTEAFF.

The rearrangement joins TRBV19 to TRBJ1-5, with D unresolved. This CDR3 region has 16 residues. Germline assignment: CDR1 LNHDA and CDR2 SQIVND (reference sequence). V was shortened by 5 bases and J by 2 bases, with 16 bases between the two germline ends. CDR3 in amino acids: CASSPNSWPGNQPQHF. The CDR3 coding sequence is TGTGCCAGTAGTCCTAATAGCTGGCCAGGCAATCAGCCCCAGCATTTT.

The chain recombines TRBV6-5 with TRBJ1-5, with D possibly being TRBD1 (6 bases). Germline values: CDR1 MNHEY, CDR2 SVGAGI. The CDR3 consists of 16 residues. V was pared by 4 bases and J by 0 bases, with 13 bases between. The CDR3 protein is CASSFQADSSNQPQHF. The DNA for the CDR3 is TGTGCCAGCAGTTTTCAGGCGGACAGTAGCAATCAGCCCCAGCATTTT.

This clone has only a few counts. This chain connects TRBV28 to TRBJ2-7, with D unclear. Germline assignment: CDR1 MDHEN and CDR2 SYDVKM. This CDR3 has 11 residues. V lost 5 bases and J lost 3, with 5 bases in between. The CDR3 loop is CASSTYYEQYF. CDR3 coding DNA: TGTGCCAGCAGTACCTACTACGAGCAGTACTTC.

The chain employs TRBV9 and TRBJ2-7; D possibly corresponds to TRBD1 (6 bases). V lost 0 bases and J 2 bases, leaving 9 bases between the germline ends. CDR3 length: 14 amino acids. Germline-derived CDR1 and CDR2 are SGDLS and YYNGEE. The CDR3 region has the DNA TGTGCCAGCAGCGTAGGGGGGCAGCCCTACGAGCAGTACTTC. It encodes CASSVGGQPYEQYF.

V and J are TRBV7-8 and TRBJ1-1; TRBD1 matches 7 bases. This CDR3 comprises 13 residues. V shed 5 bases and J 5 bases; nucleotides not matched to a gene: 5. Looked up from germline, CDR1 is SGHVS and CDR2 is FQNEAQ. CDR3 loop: CASSMTTGTEAFF. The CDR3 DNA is TGTGCCAGCAGCATGACGACAGGGACTGAAGCTTTCTTT. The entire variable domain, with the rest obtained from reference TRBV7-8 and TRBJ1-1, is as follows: GAGVSQSPRYKVAKRGQDVALRCDPISGHVSLFWYQQALGQGPEFLTYFQNEAQLDKSGLPSDRFFAERPEGSVSTLKIQRTQQEDSAVYLCASSMTTGTEAFFGQGTRLTVV.

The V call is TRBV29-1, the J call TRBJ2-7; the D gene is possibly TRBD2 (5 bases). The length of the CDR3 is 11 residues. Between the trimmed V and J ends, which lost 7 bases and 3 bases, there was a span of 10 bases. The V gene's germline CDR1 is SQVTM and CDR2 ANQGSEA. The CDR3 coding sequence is TGCAGCGCCGGACTGGACTACGAGCAGTACTTC. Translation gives CSAGLDYEQYF.

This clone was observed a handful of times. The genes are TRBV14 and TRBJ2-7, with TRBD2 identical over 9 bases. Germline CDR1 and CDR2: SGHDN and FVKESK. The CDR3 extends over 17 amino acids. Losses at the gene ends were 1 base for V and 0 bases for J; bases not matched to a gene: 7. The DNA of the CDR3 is TGTGCCAGCAGCCAAGGAATCTTGCGGGGGGGCTCCTACGAGCAGTACTTC. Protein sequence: CASSQGILRGGSYEQYF.

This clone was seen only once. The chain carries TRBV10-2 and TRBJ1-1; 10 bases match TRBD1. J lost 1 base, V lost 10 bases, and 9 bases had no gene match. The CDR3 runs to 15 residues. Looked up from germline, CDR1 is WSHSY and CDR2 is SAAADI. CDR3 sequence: CATRQGAMGNTEAFF. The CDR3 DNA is TGCGCCACCCGACAGGGGGCTATGGGGAACACTGAAGCTTTCTTT.

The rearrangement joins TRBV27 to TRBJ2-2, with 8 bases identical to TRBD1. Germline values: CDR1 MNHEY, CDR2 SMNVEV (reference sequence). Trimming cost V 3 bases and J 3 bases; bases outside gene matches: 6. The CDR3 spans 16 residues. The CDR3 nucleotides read TGTGCCAGCAGTTTGGCGACAGGGGCTGACACCGGGGAGCTGTTTTTT. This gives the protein CASSLATGADTGELFF.

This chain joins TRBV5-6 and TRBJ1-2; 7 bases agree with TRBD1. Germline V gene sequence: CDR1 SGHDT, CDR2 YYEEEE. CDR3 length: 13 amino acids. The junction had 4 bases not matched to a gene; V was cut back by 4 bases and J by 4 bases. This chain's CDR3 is CASSTQGSYGYTF. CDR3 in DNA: TGTGCCAGCAGCACACAGGGGTCCTATGGCTACACCTTC. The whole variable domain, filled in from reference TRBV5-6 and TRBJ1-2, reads DAGVTQSPTHLIKTRGQQVTLRCSPKSGHDTVSWYQQALGQGPQFIFQYYEEEERQRGNFPDRFSGHQFPNYSSELNVNALLLGDSALYLCASSTQGSYGYTFGSGTRLTVV.

Here the CDR3 reads CASSQDSRNSYEQYF. The CDR3, as DNA: TGCGCCAGCAGCCAAGATTCGCGTAACTCCTACGAGCAGTACTTC. The chain recombines TRBV4-1 with TRBJ2-7; the D is unclear. CDR3 length: 15 residues. Trimming stripped 0 bases from V and 0 bases from J, with 9 bases between. In germline, CDR1 is MGHRA, CDR2 YSYEKL.

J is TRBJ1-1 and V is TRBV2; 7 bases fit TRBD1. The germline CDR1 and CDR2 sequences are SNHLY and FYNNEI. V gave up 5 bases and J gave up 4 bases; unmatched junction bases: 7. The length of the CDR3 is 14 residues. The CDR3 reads CASSPLQGLTEAFF. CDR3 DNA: TGTGCCAGCAGTCCGTTACAGGGGCTCACTGAAGCTTTCTTT.

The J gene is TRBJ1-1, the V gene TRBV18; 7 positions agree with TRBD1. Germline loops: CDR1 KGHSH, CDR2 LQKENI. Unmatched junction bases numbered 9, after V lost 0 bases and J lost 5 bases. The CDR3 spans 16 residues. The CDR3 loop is CASSPPWDSWRTEAFF. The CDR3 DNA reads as TGTGCCAGCTCACCACCCTGGGACAGTTGGCGAACTGAAGCTTTCTTT.